This T cell receptor beta chain was obtained from a study of early stage breast cancer tumors. Each sample had two DNA replicates, 0.5 ug blood or around 1.6 ug tissue. Clones were sequenced by immunoSEQ multiplex PCR, and TCRdb holds only the in-frame ones, with some missing. The table has more than 13,000 clones, approximately 80% seen once. Turning to this clone: Its antigen is not known.

Broader study findings: Commonly generated sequences made up most enriched TCRB sequences shared between patients. In about 85% of the 16 patients, blood comparison separated tumor from normal breast.

V was clipped by 3 bases and J by 7 bases; unmatched bases: 10. In germline, CDR1 is SGDLS, CDR2 YYNGEE. CDR3 length equals 15 residues. This TCR was recovered from a person between 50 and 60 years old with breast cancer. The sequenced material came from normal breast tissue next to the tumor. The V call is TRBV9, the J call TRBJ2-7, with 10 bases aligning to TRBD1. In DNA form, the CDR3 reads TGTGCCAGCAGCGCCCCAGGGACAGGGGCTGAGGAGCAGTACTTC. Its protein product is CASSAPGTGAEEQYF.